Following are 9 T cell receptor beta chains from one sample sequenced in a study of T cell changes during pregnancy in multiple sclerosis. Measured with immunoSEQ multiplex PCR; TCRdb has only the in-frame clones, and not every one. The sample carries approximately 70,000 clones, 92% recorded once. Here the sequenced sample was peripheral blood, taken in the second trimester of pregnancy. Receptors originate from a female donor in good health, enrolled as a control in a pregnancy study.

This clone has just one count. The chain has TRBV5-1 and TRBJ2-3, with D perhaps matching TRBD2 (6 bases). Trimming took 5 bases from V and 0 from J, leaving 10 bases between them. Germline-derived CDR1 and CDR2 are SGHRS and YFSETQ. The CDR3 runs to 14 residues. The CDR3, as DNA: TGCGCCAGCAGGGGACTCTCTAGCACAGATACGCAGTATTTT. Translating gives CASRGLSSTDTQYF. Full variable domain (remainder filled in from reference TRBV5-1 and TRBJ2-3): KAGVTQTPRYLIKTRGQQVTLSCSPISGHRSVSWYQQTPGQGLQFLFEYFSETQRNKGNFPGRFSGRQFSNSRSEMNVSTLELGDSALYLCASRGLSSTDTQYFGPGTRLTVL.

This chain connects TRBV30 to TRBJ1-2; TRBD1 might be the D (6 bases). CDR3 size: 14 residues. Trimming stripped 0 bases from V and 6 bases from J, with 14 bases between. The germline gives CDR1 GTSNPN, CDR2 SVGIG (reference sequence). Written as DNA, the CDR3 is TGTGCCTGGAGTGTGTGGACAGTCTATGATGGCTACACCTTC. Translating it yields CAWSVWTVYDGYTF.

The V call is TRBV5-4, the J call TRBJ2-2; tentative D call: TRBD2 (6 bases). The length of the CDR3 is 14 residues. CDR1 is SGHNT and CDR2 is YYREEE in the germline V gene (reference sequence). The V end lost 3 bases, the J end lost 8 bases, and 14 bases lay between the germline ends. CDR3 DNA sequence: TGTGCCAGCAGCTCCGTCGGAGGGCTGGGGGAGCTGTTTTTT. It encodes CASSSVGGLGELFF. The full variable domain, with the rest looked up from reference TRBV5-4 and TRBJ2-2, is ETGVTQSPTHLIKTRGQQVTLRCSSQSGHNTVSWYQQALGQGPQFIFQYYREEENGRGNFPPRFSGLQFPNYSSELNVNALELDDSALYLCASSSVGGLGELFFGEGSRLTVL.

The rearrangement joins TRBV9 to TRBJ2-6, with D possibly TRBD2 on 6 matching bases. Trimming left V 3 bases short and J 1 base short, with 23 bases between. CDR3 length equals 20 residues. The V gene's germline CDR1 is SGDLS and CDR2 YYNGEE. For the CDR3, the DNA is TGTGCCAGCAGCGCCCCGGCCTCTGAGGGAGGCGGGTCTGGGGCCAACGTCCTGACTTTC. As protein: CASSAPASEGGGSGANVLTF.

V usage is TRBV7-9 and J usage is TRBJ2-1; weak D call: TRBD1 (6 bases). CDR3 length equals 12 residues. Per germline, CDR1 SEHNR and CDR2 FQNEAQ (reference sequence). The ends were cut back, 5 bases at V and 15 bases at J, with 17 bases in the middle. CDR3 sequence (DNA): TGTGCCAGCAGCCCACAGGACAGCCCTGTGTTCTTC. Translating gives CASSPQDSPVFF.

The gene calls are TRBV25-1 and TRBJ2-3; D unclear. Germline lookup yields CDR1 MGHDK and CDR2 SYGVNS. CDR3 size: 14 residues. V lost 0 bases and J lost 6, with 10 bases in between. The CDR3 sequence is CASSEYTVGDTQYF. CDR3 in DNA: TGTGCCAGCAGTGAATATACAGTTGGGGATACGCAGTATTTT.

The V gene is TRBV9, the J gene TRBJ1-5; TRBD1 agrees at 7 bases. Germline values: CDR1 SGDLS, CDR2 YYNGEE. Losses at the gene ends were 1 base for V and 7 bases for J; bases not matched to a gene: 5. The CDR3 length is 14 residues. CDR3 bases: TGTGCCAGCAGCGTACAGGGGGGCAGGCAGCCCCAGCATTTT. Residues: CASSVQGGRQPQHF.

The J gene is TRBJ1-2, the V gene TRBV7-9, with D possibly being TRBD1 (5 bases). Trimming removed 5 bases at V and 5 bases at J, with 9 bases between. Germline-derived CDR1 and CDR2 are SEHNR and FQNEAQ (reference sequence). The CDR3 contains 12 residues. The CDR3 region is CASSPGLYGYTF. CDR3 DNA: TGTGCCAGCAGCCCGGGACTATATGGCTACACCTTC.

This clone was seen only a few times. The CDR3 sequence: CASSQDLVRGGGYIQYF. The CDR3 DNA sequence: TGCGCCAGCAGCCAAGATCTGGTCAGAGGGGGCGGATACATTCAGTACTTC. The J gene is TRBJ2-4, the V gene TRBV4-3; 7 positions match TRBD1. The CDR3 is 17 amino acids. The germline V gene has CDR1 LGHNA and CDR2 YSLEER. Unmatched junction bases numbered 13, after V lost 0 bases and J lost 8 bases.